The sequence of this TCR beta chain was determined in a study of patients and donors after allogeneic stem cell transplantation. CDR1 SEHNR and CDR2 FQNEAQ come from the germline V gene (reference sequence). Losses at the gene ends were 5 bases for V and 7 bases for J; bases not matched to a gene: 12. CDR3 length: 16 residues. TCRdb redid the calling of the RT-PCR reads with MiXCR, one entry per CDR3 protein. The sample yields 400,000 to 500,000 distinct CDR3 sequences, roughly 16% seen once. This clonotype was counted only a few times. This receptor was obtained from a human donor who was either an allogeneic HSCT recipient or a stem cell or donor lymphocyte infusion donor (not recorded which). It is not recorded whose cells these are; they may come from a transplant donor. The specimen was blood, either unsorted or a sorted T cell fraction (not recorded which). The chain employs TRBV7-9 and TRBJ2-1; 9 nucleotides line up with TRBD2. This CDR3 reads CASSIGEGLAGNEQFF. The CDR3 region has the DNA TGTGCCAGCAGCATCGGGGAGGGACTAGCTGGAAATGAGCAGTTCTTC. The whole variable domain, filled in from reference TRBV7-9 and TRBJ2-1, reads DTGVSQNPRHKITKRGQNVTFRCDPISEHNRLYWYRQTLGQGPEFLTYFQNEAQLEKSRLLSDRFSAERPKGSFSTLEIQRTEQGDSAMYLCASSIGEGLAGNEQFFGPGTRLTVL.